Detailed here is one T cell receptor beta chain. The antigen is not known. Germline V gives CDR1 MNHEY, CDR2 SVGAGI. This CDR3 is 13 amino acids long. This sample was included in a study of cytomegalovirus exposure and HLA in healthy donors. General study points: As a later analysis showed, several of the most significant clusters appeared to be linked to common viral pathogens. Other equally common chains were less clonally expanded than HLA-associated TCR beta chains, a later analysis showed.

Primers: 60 Vbeta forward and 13 Jbeta reverse. Method: immunoSEQ multiplex PCR; TCRdb's copy keeps in-frame clones and lacks some. The sample consists of 150,000 to 160,000 clones, 74% of them appearing once. Sequenced: PBMCs. The chain is built from TRBV6-5 and TRBJ2-5; TRBD1 agrees at 9 bases. The end of the DNA fits TRBJ2-7 better, so the J call may be wrong. This TCR came from a man in his thirties or forties in good health and CMV-seronegative. CDR3 DNA sequence: TGTGCCAGCAGTTACGACAGGGGGACCGAGCAGTACTTC. Translation gives CASSYDRGTEQYF.